This TCR beta chain was retrieved from a study of blood T cells in healthy people across ages. The germline gives CDR1 MNHEY, CDR2 SMNVEV (reference sequence). J lost 9 bases, V lost 4 bases, and 8 bases had no gene match. The CDR3 extends over 15 amino acids. Using a J-beta primer mix together with a sample-barcoded 5' primer, a second PCR was run for about 6 to 11 cycles. Using its own MiXCR run on the 5' RACE reads, TCRdb lists one record per CDR3 protein. The table has 600,000 or so distinct CDR3 sequences, 25% to 30% seen once. This clonotype was counted at least ten times. What it binds is unknown. Study-level results: Diversity was higher, and naive CD4+ cells more numerous, in long-lived donors than in aged donors.

The donors, all healthy, were Caucasians living in Russia, aged roughly 6 to 100. Isolated PBMCs totaled at least 6 million in each sample. This rearrangement joins TRBV27 to TRBJ2-1, with 11 bases matching TRBD2. The receptor comes from an elderly woman in good health. Source material: blood. Here the CDR3 DNA reads TGTGCCAGCAGTTCAATAGCGGGGGGGCTTGGTGAGCAGTTCTTC. Encoded protein: CASSSIAGGLGEQFF.